Below are 15 T cell receptor beta chains sequenced from a single sample in a study of blood T cell repertoires in COVID-19. Sequencing used immunoSEQ multiplex PCR; TCRdb keeps in-frame clones, though not all of them. The sample consists of roughly 160,000 clones, 65% to 85% of them appearing once. The source material was peripheral blood. The receptors originated from a woman aged 70 to 79 who had recovered from COVID-19.

The rearrangement joins TRBV5-1 to TRBJ2-3; 11 nucleotides line up with TRBD2. With V trimmed by 0 bases and J by 2 bases, 5 bases remained unmatched. Germline CDR1 reads SGHRS; CDR2 reads YFSETQ. This CDR3 is built from 17 residues. This chain's CDR3 is CASSLGGTSGFTDTQYF. CDR3 coding DNA: TGCGCCAGCAGCTTGGGAGGGACTAGCGGATTCACAGATACGCAGTATTTT.

V gene TRBV2 combines with J gene TRBJ1-5, with 8 bases that match TRBD1. The germline V gene encodes CDR1 SNHLY and CDR2 FYNNEI. This CDR3 has 13 amino acids. V dropped 8 bases and J dropped 7; count of bases not matched to a gene: 7. The CDR3 spells CASGGTGGQPQHF. In nucleotides, the CDR3 is TGTGCCAGCGGAGGGACAGGCGGGCAGCCCCAGCATTTT.

The V call is TRBV6-5, the J call TRBJ2-5, with TRBD1 as a possible D gene (6 bases). This CDR3 has 16 amino acids. With 0 bases removed from V and 1 base from J, the gap between germline ends came to 12 bases. Germline V lookup: CDR1 MNHEY, CDR2 SVGAGI. CDR3 DNA sequence: TGTGCCAGCAGTTACTCGAGCGGACAGACCCAAGAGACCCAGTACTTC. This encodes CASSYSSGQTQETQYF.

The chain couples TRBV14 to TRBJ2-7; possibly TRBD1 for D (6 bases). The germline gives CDR1 SGHDN, CDR2 FVKESK. The CDR3 length is 14 residues. Trimming stripped 3 bases from V and 9 bases from J, with 18 bases between. The CDR3 protein is CASSQAGTTPGQYF. The CDR3 DNA follows: TGTGCCAGCAGCCAGGCCGGGACAACCCCCGGGCAGTACTTC.

The chain links TRBV18 to TRBJ2-3; 11 bases fit TRBD1. The CDR3 consists of 16 residues. Germline CDR1 and CDR2: KGHSH and LQKENI. V dropped 1 base and J dropped 5; count of bases not matched to a gene: 5. CDR3 region: CASSPRTGGEGDTQYF. The CDR3, as DNA: TGTGCCAGCTCACCACGGACAGGGGGCGAAGGAGATACGCAGTATTTT.

The chain carries TRBV28 and TRBJ1-5, with unresolved D. Germline CDR1 MDHEN, CDR2 SYDVKM. V lost 6 bases to trimming and J lost 2 bases, with 5 bases between them. This CDR3 has 12 amino acids. CDR3 region: CASRAGNQPQHF. In nucleotides, the CDR3 is TGTGCCAGCAGGGCAGGCAATCAGCCCCAGCATTTT.

The rearrangement uses TRBV18 and TRBJ2-5, with unresolved D. The length of the CDR3 is 12 residues. From germline, CDR1 is KGHSH and CDR2 LQKENI. V lost 0 bases, J lost 7 bases, and 6 bases lay in between. The CDR3 loop is CASSPPGGTQYF. In nucleotides, the CDR3 is TGTGCCAGCTCACCACCCGGCGGGACCCAGTACTTC.

The V and J genes are TRBV7-9 and TRBJ1-4, with a weak D call TRBD1 (5 bases). V was shortened by 2 bases and J by 7 bases, with 14 bases between the two germline ends. The CDR3 has 15 residues. Germline CDR1 SEHNR, CDR2 FQNEAQ (reference sequence). The CDR3 reads CASSLTGGLGEKLFF. For the CDR3, the DNA is TGTGCCAGCAGCTTAACCGGGGGGTTGGGTGAAAAACTGTTTTTT.

V is TRBV9 and J is TRBJ2-3; the match to TRBD2 covers 14 bases. Germline CDR1 SGDLS, CDR2 YYNGEE. V trimming: 0 bases; J trimming: 6 bases; junction bases outside the gene matches: 3. This CDR3 contains 16 residues. The CDR3 region has the DNA TGTGCCAGCAGCGTAGCCGGGACTAGCGGGGGTGATACGCAGTATTTT. Its translation is CASSVAGTSGGDTQYF.

This clone came up a few times. The genes are TRBV27 and TRBJ1-5; TRBD1 aligns across 12 bases. Trimming at V came to 1 base and at J to 6 bases, leaving 4 bases not matched to a gene. The V gene's germline CDR1 is MNHEY and CDR2 SMNVEV (reference sequence). The CDR3 runs 16 residues. The CDR3 nucleotides are TGTGCCAGCAGTTTATTCGGGACAGGGGGCGGTCAGCCCCAGCATTTT. Its translation is CASSLFGTGGGQPQHF.

The chain's CDR3 is CASSSSGQQAAYEQYF. Here the CDR3 DNA reads TGTGCCAGCAGCTCATCGGGACAGCAAGCCGCCTACGAGCAGTACTTC. V usage is TRBV7-2 and J usage is TRBJ2-7; 7 bases are a match to TRBD1. The CDR3 has 16 residues. V trimming: 4 bases; J trimming: 2 bases; junction bases outside the gene matches: 11. CDR1 and CDR2 (germline): SGHTA, FQGNSA.

This clone was detected only once. The chain carries TRBV7-3 and TRBJ2-3, with 9 bases that match TRBD2. The J segment lost 6 bases and the V segment lost 5 bases, leaving 12 bases of the junction unmatched. Looked up from germline, CDR1 is SGHTA and CDR2 is FQGTGA. CDR3 length equals 16 residues. The CDR3 region is CASSLPLGGGADTQYF. CDR3 bases: TGTGCCAGCAGCCTCCCTCTGGGCGGGGGGGCTGATACGCAGTATTTT.

Points on this clone: Other DNA sequences in this sample translate to the same CDR3. This chain joins TRBV18 and TRBJ1-5; the match to TRBD1 covers 7 bases. V trimming: 3 bases; J trimming: 4 bases; junction bases outside the gene matches: 0. This CDR3 has 13 amino acids. In germline, CDR1 is KGHSH, CDR2 LQKENI. CDR3 nucleotides: TGTGCCAGCTCACCGGGACAGAATCAGCCCCAGCATTTT. Protein product: CASSPGQNQPQHF.

V gene TRBV7-3 combines with J gene TRBJ1-2; the match to TRBD1 covers 11 bases. CDR1 is SGHTA, CDR2 FQGTGA, per germline. This CDR3 has 13 amino acids. V shed 5 bases, J shed 13 bases, and the junction held 9 bases outside the gene matches. This CDR3 reads CASSPRDRGGLTF. Written as DNA, the CDR3 is TGTGCCAGCAGCCCCCGGGACAGGGGGGGTCTCACCTTC. Complete variable domain (other parts from reference TRBV7-3 and TRBJ1-2): GAGVSQTPSNKVTEKGKYVELRCDPISGHTALYWYRQSLGQGPEFLIYFQGTGAADDSGLPNDRFFAVRPEGSVSTLKIQRTERGDSAVYLCASSPRDRGGLTFGSGTRLTVV.

In its sample, this clone was seen a few times. V gene TRBV15 combines with J gene TRBJ2-5; 8 bases agree with TRBD2. The CDR3 totals 15 residues. J was trimmed by 5 bases and V by 3 bases; bases with no gene match: 8. The germline gives CDR1 LNHNV, CDR2 YYDKDF (reference sequence). Written as DNA, the CDR3 is TGTGCCACCAGCAGGGAGCGGGGGTGGGAGGAGACCCAGTACTTC. This encodes CATSRERGWEETQYF.